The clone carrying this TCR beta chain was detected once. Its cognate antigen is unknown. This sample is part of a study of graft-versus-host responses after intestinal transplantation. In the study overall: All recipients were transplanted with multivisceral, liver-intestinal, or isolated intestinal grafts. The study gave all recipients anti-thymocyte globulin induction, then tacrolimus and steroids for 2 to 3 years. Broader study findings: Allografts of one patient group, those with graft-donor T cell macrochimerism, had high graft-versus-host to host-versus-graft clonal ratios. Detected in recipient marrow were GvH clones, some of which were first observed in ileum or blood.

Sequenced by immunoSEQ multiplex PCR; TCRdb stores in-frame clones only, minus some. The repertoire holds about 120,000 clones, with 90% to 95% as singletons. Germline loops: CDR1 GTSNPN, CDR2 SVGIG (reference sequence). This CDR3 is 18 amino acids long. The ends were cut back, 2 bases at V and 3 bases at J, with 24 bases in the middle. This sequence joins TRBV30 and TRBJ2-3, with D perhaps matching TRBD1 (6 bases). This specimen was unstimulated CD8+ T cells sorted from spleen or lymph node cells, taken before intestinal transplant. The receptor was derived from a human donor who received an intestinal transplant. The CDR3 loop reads CAWSLWEQQGEWTDTQYF. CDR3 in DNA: TGTGCCTGGAGTCTTTGGGAACAACAGGGAGAATGGACAGATACGCAGTATTTT. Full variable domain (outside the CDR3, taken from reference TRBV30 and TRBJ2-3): SQTIHQWPATLVQPVGSPLSLECTVEGTSNPNLYWYRQAAGRGLQLLFYSVGIGQISSEVPQNLSASRPQDRQFILSSKKLLLSDSGFYLCAWSLWEQQGEWTDTQYFGPGTRLTVL.